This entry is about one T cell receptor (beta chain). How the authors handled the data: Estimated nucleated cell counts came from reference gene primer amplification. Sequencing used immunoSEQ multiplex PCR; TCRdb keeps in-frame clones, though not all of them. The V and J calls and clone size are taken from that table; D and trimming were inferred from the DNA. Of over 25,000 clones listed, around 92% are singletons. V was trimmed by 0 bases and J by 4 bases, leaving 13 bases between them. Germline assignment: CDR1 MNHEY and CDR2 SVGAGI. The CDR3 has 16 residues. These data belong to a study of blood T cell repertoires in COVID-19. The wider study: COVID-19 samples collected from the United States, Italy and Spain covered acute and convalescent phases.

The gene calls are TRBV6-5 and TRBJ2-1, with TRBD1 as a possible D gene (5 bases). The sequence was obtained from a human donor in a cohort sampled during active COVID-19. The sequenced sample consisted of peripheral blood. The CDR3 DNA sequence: TGTGCCAGCAGTTACTCTCCTGGTTCAGGGTACAATGAGCAGTTCTTC. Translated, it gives CASSYSPGSGYNEQFF.